This T cell receptor beta chain is drawn from a study of blood T cell repertoires in COVID-19. The wider study: Samples of COVID-19 (acute and convalescent) were obtained from the United States, Italy and Spain. T cells, B-cell-depleted T cells, or PBMCs provided the cDNA or gDNA that served as material.

Per the original methods: Cell counts per sample came from amplifying reference gene primers. The protocol was immunoSEQ multiplex PCR, while the TCRdb copy is restricted to in-frame clones and leaves out a portion. From that table come the V and J calls and clone size; the DNA was used to work out D and trimming. The sample lists 300,000 or so clones; around 92% were seen once. This CDR3 is built from 16 residues. Trimming stripped 5 bases from V and 2 bases from J, with 18 bases between. Germline loops: CDR1 SGHTA, CDR2 FQGNSA. V gene TRBV7-2 combines with J gene TRBJ1-2, with D uncertain. Sequencing was carried out using peripheral blood. The source of this sequence is a man younger than 35 who had recovered from COVID-19. The CDR3 region is CASSPQSGDSNYGYTF. The CDR3 DNA reads TGTGCCAGCAGCCCCCAATCCGGGGATTCGAACTATGGCTACACCTTC.